What follows is one T cell receptor (beta chain) and its context. This entry belongs to a study of cytomegalovirus exposure and HLA in healthy donors. The CDR3 runs to 14 residues. V gave up 6 bases and J gave up 4 bases; unmatched junction bases: 9. CDR1 and CDR2 (germline): SQVTM, ANQGSEA. Use of 60 Vbeta and 13 Jbeta primers characterized the PCR. Produced via immunoSEQ multiplex PCR; TCRdb's table is partial and in-frame only. The sample consists of about 160,000 clones, approximately 82% of them appearing once. Sequencing was performed on PBMCs. The chain joins TRBV29-1 to TRBJ2-7, with 10 bases lining up with TRBD2. The TCR comes from a male donor in good health and CMV-seropositive. The CDR3 spells CSVVLAGRVYEQYF. DNA for the CDR3: TGCAGCGTAGTACTAGCGGGAAGAGTTTACGAGCAGTACTTC.